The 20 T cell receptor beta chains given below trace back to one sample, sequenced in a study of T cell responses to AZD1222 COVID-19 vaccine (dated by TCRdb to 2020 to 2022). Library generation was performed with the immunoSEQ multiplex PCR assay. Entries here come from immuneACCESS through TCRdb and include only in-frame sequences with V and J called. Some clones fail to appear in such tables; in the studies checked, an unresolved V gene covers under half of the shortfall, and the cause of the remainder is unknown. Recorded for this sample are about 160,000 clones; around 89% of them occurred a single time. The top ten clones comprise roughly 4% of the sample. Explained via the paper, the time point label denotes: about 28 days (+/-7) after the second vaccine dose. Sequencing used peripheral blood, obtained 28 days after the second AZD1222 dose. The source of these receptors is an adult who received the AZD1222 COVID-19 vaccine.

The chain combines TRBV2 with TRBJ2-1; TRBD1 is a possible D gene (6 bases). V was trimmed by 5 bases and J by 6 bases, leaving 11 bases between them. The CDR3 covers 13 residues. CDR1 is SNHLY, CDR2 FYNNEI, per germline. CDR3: CASSRPGVNEQFF. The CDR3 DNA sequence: TGTGCCAGCAGTCGCCCAGGGGTCAATGAGCAGTTCTTC.

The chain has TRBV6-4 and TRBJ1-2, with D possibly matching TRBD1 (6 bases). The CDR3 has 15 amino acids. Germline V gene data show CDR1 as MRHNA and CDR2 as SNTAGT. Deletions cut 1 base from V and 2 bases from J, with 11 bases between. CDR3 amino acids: CASSDFPTGNYGYTF. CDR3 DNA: TGTGCCAGCAGTGACTTCCCGACAGGAAACTATGGCTACACCTTC.

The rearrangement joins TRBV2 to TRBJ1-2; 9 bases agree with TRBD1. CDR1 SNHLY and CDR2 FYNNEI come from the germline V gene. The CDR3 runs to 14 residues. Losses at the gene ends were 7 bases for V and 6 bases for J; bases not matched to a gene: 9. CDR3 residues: CASKKQGAFDGYTF. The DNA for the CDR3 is TGTGCCAGCAAAAAACAGGGGGCTTTCGATGGCTACACCTTC. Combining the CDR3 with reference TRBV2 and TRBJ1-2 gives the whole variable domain EPEVTQTPSHQVTQMGQEVILRCVPISNHLYFYWYRQILGQKVEFLVSFYNNEISEKSEIFDDQFSVERPDGSNFTLKIRSTKLEDSAMYFCASKKQGAFDGYTFGSGTRLTVV.

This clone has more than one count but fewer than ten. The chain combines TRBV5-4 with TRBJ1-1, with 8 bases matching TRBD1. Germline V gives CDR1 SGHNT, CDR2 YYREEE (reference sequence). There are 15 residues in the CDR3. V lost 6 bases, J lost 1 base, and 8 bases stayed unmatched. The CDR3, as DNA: TGTGCCAGCACCTCGCAACAGGGGGGGAACACTGAAGCTTTCTTT. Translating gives CASTSQQGGNTEAFF.

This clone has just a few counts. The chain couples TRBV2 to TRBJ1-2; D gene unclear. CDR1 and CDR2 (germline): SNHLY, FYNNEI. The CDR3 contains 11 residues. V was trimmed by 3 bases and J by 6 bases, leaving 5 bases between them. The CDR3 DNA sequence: TGTGCCAGCAGTGACAGGAATGGCTACACCTTC. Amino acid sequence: CASSDRNGYTF.

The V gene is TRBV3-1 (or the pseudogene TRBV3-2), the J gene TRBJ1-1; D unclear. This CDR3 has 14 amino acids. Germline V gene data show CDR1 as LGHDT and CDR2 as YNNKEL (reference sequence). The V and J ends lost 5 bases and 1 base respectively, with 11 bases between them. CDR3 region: CASSKGSSNTEAFF. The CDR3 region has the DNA TGTGCCAGCAGCAAGGGATCATCGAACACTGAAGCTTTCTTT.

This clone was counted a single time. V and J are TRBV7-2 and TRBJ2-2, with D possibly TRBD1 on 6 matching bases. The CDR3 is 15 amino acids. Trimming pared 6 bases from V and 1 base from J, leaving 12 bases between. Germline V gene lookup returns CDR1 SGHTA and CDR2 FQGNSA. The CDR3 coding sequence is TGTGCCAGCAGAAAGGACAGAGGGAACACCGGGGAGCTGTTTTTT. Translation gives CASRKDRGNTGELFF.

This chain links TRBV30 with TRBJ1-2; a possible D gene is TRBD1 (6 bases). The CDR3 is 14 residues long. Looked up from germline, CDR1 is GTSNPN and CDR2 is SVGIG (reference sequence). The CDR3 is CALKSAGASMGYTF. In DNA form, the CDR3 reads TGTGCACTGAAGTCGGCAGGGGCCTCTATGGGCTACACCTTC.

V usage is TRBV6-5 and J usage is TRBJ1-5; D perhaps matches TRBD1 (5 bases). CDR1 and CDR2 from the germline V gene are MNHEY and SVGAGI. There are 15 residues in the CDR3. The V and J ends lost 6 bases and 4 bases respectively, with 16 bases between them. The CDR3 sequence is CASSLLGGGNQPQHF. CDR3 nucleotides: TGTGCCAGCAGCCTCCTTGGGGGTGGAAATCAGCCCCAGCATTTT.

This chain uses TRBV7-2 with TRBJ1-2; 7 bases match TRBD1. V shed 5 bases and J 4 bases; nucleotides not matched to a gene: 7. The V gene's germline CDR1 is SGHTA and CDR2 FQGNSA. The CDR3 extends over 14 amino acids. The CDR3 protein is CASSAKGQAYGYTF. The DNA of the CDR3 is TGTGCCAGCAGCGCTAAAGGACAGGCCTATGGCTACACCTTC.

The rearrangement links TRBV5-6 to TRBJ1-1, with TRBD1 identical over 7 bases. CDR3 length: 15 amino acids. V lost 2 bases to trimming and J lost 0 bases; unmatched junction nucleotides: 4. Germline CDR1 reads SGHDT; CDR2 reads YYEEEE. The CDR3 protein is CASSFPDRMNTEAFF. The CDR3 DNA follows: TGTGCCAGCAGCTTTCCGGACAGGATGAACACTGAAGCTTTCTTT.

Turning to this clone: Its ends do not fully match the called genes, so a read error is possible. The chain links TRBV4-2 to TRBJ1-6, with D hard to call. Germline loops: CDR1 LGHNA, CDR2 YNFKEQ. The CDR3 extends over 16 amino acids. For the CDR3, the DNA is TGTGCCGGCAGCCAAGATCGTGTCGGCTGGATTTCACCCCTCCACTTT. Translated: CAGSQDRVGWISPLHF.

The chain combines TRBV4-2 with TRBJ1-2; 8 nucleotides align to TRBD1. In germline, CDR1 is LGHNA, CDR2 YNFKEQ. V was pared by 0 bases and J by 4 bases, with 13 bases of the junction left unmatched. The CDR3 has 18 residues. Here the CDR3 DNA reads TGTGCCAGCAGCCAAGATAGAGCCAGGGGGCCCCTTGGCTATGGCTACACCTTC. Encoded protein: CASSQDRARGPLGYGYTF.

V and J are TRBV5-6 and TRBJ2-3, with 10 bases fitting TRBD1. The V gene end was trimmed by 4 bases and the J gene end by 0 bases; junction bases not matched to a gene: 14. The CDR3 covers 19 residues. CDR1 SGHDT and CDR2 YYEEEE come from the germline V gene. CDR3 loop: CASSTRTGGPWTSTDTQYF. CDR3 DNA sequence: TGTGCCAGCAGCACCCGGACAGGGGGACCTTGGACTAGCACAGATACGCAGTATTTT.

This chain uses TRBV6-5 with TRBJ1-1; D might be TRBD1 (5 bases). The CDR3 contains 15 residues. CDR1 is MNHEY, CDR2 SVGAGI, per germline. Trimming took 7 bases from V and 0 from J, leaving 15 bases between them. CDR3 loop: CASTERDLLNTEAFF. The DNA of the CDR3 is TGTGCCAGCACCGAACGGGACTTGTTGAACACTGAAGCTTTCTTT.

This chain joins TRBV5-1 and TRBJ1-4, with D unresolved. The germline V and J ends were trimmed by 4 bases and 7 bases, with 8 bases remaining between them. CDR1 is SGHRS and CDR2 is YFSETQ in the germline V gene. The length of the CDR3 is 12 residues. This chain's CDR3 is CASSPRGEKLFF. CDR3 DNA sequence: TGCGCCAGCAGCCCGCGGGGTGAAAAACTGTTTTTT.

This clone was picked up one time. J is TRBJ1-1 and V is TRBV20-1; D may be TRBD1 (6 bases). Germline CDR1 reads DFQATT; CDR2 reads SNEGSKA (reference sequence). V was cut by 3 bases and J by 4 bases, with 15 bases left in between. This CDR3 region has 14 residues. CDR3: CSASNAGGATEAFF. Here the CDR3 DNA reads TGCAGTGCTAGTAACGCTGGGGGCGCCACTGAAGCTTTCTTT.

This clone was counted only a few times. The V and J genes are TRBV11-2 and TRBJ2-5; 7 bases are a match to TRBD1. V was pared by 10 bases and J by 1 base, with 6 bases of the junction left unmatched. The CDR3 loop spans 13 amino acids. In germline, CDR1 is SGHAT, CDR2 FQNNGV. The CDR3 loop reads CATGGEAQETQYF. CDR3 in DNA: TGTGCCACAGGGGGTGAAGCCCAAGAGACCCAGTACTTC. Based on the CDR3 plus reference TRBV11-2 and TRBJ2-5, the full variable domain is EAGVAQSPRYKIIEKRQSVAFWCNPISGHATLYWYQQILGQGPKLLIQFQNNGVVDDSQLPKDRFSAERLKGVDSTLKIQPAKLEDSAVYLCATGGEAQETQYFGPGTRLLVL.

In nucleotides, the CDR3 is TGTGCCAGCAGTGATCCAACGGGCTCCAAATGGGGTGGAAACACCATATATTTT. This sequence encodes CASSDPTGSKWGGNTIYF. The chain carries TRBV25-1 and TRBJ1-3; D is unresolved. Trimming removed 3 bases from V and 3 bases from J, with 21 bases in between. The CDR3 loop spans 18 amino acids. Germline V gene data show CDR1 as MGHDK and CDR2 as SYGVNS.

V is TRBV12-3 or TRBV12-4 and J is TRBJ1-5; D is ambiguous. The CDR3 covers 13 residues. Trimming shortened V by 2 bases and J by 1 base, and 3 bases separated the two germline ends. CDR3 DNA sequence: TGTGCCAGCAGTTTAAACAGCAATCAGCCCCAGCATTTT. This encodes CASSLNSNQPQHF.